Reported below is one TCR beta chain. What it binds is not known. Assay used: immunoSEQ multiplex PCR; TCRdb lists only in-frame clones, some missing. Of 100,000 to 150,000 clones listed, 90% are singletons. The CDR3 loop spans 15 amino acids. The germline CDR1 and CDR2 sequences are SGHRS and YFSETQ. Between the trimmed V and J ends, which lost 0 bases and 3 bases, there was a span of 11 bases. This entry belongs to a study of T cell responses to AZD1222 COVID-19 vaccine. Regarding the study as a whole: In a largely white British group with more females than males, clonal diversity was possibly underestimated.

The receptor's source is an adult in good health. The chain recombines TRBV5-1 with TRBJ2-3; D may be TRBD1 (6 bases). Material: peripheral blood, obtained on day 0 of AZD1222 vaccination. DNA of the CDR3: TGCGCCAGCAGCTTGGACAGGGTCCGAACAGATACGCAGTATTTT. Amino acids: CASSLDRVRTDTQYF.